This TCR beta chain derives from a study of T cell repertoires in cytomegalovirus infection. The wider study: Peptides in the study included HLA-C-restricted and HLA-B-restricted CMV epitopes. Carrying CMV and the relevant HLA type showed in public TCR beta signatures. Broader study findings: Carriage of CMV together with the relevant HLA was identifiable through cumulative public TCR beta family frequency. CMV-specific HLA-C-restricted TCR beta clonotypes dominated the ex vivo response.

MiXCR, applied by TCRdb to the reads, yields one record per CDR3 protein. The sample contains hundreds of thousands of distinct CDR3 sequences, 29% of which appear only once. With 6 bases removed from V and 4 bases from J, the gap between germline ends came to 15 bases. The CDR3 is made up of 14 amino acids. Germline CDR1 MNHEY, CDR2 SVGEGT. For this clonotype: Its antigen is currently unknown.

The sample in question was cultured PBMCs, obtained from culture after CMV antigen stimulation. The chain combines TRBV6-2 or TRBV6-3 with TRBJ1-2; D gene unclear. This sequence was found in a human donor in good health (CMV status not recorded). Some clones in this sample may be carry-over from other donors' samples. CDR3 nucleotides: TGTGCCAGCAGAAAACGGCGGAACAGCTATGGCTACACCTTC. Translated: CASRKRRNSYGYTF.